Listed below are T cell receptor beta chains from one sample, sequenced in a study of T-cell reconstitution after alpha-beta-depleted transplantation in children. TCRdb recomputed calls from the PCR reads with MiXCR, one row per CDR3 protein. The sample lists more than 85,000 distinct CDR3 sequences, 10% seen once, with approximately 7.9% in the top ten. Sample: PBMCs from the stem cell graft donor, taken from the stem cell graft. These receptors were taken from a human donor who donated a stem cell graft to a child with acute lymphoblastic leukemia. Each CDR3 is given with its conserved first and last residue. The D gene is left open where the match is weak. Expanded clones are given a class, and other clones once, few, many or no size at all.

TRBD1	TRBJ1-2	many	TRBV5-1	TGCGCCAGCAGCGTGGGACAGGGTCACAACTATGGCTACACCTTC	CASSVGQGHNYGYTF
.	TRBJ1-3	many	TRBV5-1	TGCGCCAGCAGCCTCGGGGTCTCTGGAAACACCATATATTTT	CASSLGVSGNTIYF
.	TRBJ2-7	many	TRBV20-1	TGCAGTGCTAGAGGTACAGGGCTCGAGCAGTACTTC	CSARGTGLEQYF
.	TRBJ2-7	many	TRBV12-3/TRBV12-4	TGTGCCAGCAGTCCCGCCTCACAGGTCTATAACGAGCAGTACTTC	CASSPASQVYNEQYF
TRBD2	TRBJ2-1	many	TRBV20-1	TGCAGTGCTAGAACCACTAGCGGATCCTACAATGAGCAGTTCTTC	CSARTTSGSYNEQFF
.	TRBJ2-7	many	TRBV11-2	TGTGCCAGCACCGGGACCTCCGCCTCCTACGAGCAGTACTTC	CASTGTSASYEQYF
.	TRBJ2-7	many	TRBV28	TGTGCCAGCATCTCCGGGGTCTCCTACGAGCAGTACTTC	CASISGVSYEQYF
TRBD1	TRBJ1-6	many	TRBV6-1	TGTGCCAGCAGTCCCGGGACAGCTAATTCACCCCTCCACTTT	CASSPGTANSPLHF
TRBD2	TRBJ2-7	many	TRBV19	TGTGCCAGTAGTATGGGGCGGGGGTCATCCTACGAGCAGTACTTC	CASSMGRGSSYEQYF
.	TRBJ2-7	many	TRBV6-1	TGTGCCAGCGGAAGGCGGCGACGACAGGACTCCTACGAGCAGTACTTC	CASGRRRRQDSYEQYF
.	TRBJ2-2	many	TRBV7-2	TGTGCCAGCGGCCGTTGGGAGCTGTTTTTT	CASGRWELFF
.	TRBJ1-2	few	TRBV7-2	TGTGCCAGCAGTTCTTGGCCTACGGTGACCAATGGCTACACCTTC	CASSSWPTVTNGYTF
TRBD2	TRBJ2-1	many	TRBV13	TGTGCCAGCAGCTGGATAGCGGGAGGTATAGATGAGCAGTTCTTC	CASSWIAGGIDEQFF
.	TRBJ2-3	many	TRBV12-3/TRBV12-4	TGTGCCAGCAGTTTTTCGAGCAGCACAGATACGCAGTATTTT	CASSFSSSTDTQYF
.	TRBJ2-7	.	TRBV20-1	TGCAGTGCTAGAGATCCGGTGGGGGGGGGCGCGGACGAGCAGTACTTC	CSARDPVGGGADEQYF
.	TRBJ2-7	many	TRBV6-5	TGTGCCAGCAGTTACTCAGGGTCCGATTACGAGCAGTACTTC	CASSYSGSDYEQYF
.	TRBJ2-5	many	TRBV7-2	TGTGCCAGCAGCTTAGCGGGGGTCCAAGAGACCCAGTACTTC	CASSLAGVQETQYF